These 5 T cell receptor beta chains share one sample of origin, sequenced in a study of preoperative IRX-2 immunotherapy in early breast cancer. Sequenced by immunoSEQ multiplex PCR; TCRdb stores in-frame clones only, minus some. The sample holds around 24,000 clones, around 72% seen once. The treatment is: preoperative locoregional IRX-2 cytokine immunotherapy. This material consisted of lymph node tissue, taken after IRX-2 immunotherapy. The receptors were sampled from a human donor with breast cancer.

The chain uses TRBV10-2 and TRBJ2-2; 9 bases agree with TRBD1. V lost 6 bases to trimming and J lost 7 bases; unmatched junction nucleotides: 6. In germline, CDR1 is WSHSY, CDR2 SAAADI. The CDR3 has 14 residues. In DNA, the CDR3 is TGCGCCAGCAGGGGACAGGGTGGAGGCGGGGAGCTGTTTTTT. Protein sequence: CASRGQGGGGELFF.

The chain joins TRBV11-3 to TRBJ1-1; 7 bases are a match to TRBD1. Per germline, CDR1 SGHNT and CDR2 YENEEA. CDR3 size: 16 residues. The junction had 14 bases not matched to a gene; V was cut back by 5 bases and J by 5 bases. The CDR3 nucleotides read TGTGCCAGCAGCGCTTCGGAAGGGGGCGCGGGGACTGAAGCTTTCTTT. Translated: CASSASEGGAGTEAFF.

The chain links TRBV6-8 to TRBJ2-3; 9 nucleotides align to TRBD2. The CDR3 extends over 21 amino acids. Germline-derived CDR1 and CDR2 are MNHGY and SAAAGT. V dropped 2 bases and J dropped 1; count of bases not matched to a gene: 19. The CDR3 region has the DNA TGTGCCAGCAGTTACCTCAGCCTTAGCGGGAGATTCGTCAAGGGCACAGATACGCAGTATTTT. It encodes CASSYLSLSGRFVKGTDTQYF.

This clone was found a few times. V and J are TRBV11-3 and TRBJ2-3; 9 bases map to TRBD1. J gave up 0 bases and V 4 bases, and 8 bases lay outside the gene matches. The CDR3 contains 17 residues. CDR1 SGHNT and CDR2 YENEEA come from the germline V gene. CDR3 sequence: CASSSKRTGASTDTQYF. The DNA for the CDR3 is TGTGCCAGCAGCTCTAAAAGGACAGGGGCGAGCACAGATACGCAGTATTTT.

This clone occurred once. This chain uses TRBV18 with TRBJ2-1; TRBD2 matches at 14 bases. This CDR3 has 16 amino acids. In germline, CDR1 is KGHSH, CDR2 LQKENI. V gave up 4 bases and J gave up 7 bases; unmatched junction bases: 6. The CDR3 here is CASSQPGLAGVNEQFF. The CDR3 nucleotides are TGTGCCAGCTCACAGCCGGGACTAGCGGGAGTTAATGAGCAGTTCTTC.